This T cell receptor beta chain was obtained from a study of blood T cells in healthy people across ages (dated by TCRdb to about 2015). Describing the broader study: In model experiments, template switching captured about one uniquely barcoded TCR beta cDNA molecule for every two T cells. To avoid experimental bias, donors of different ages were spread randomly across the sequencing lanes. Two additional independent replicas of 1 million unique cDNA reads from the same blood draw were analyzed for two donors (one aged 18 to 30 and one aged 80 or older). The study measured age-related changes in TCR beta repertoire diversity using deep sequencing normalized with unique cDNA molecular identifiers. The donors were split into four age groups: young (average around 15 years), middle-aged (roughly 42), aged (about 62) and long-lived (approximately 80).

Details on this clonotype: It lacks a known antigen. No much larger clone is present one base from it, and per-base qualities are unavailable.

The paper's findings and limits, for the study overall: The CMV infection status of donors was not known, potentially confounding age-related changes in expanded clonotypes. The long-lived group showed more naive CD4+ T cells, fewer expanded clones and increased TCR diversity than the aged group, suggesting age selection. Observed TCR beta diversity correlated strongly with the percentage of naive T cells measured by flow cytometry. As age increased, observed TCR beta diversity per million T cells dropped in a roughly linear way, and a significant reduction was already evident by age about 36. Because profiling used bulk unsorted PBMCs, naive and antigen-experienced compartments could not be compared conclusively. Total diversity estimates from one million sequenced T cells were considered lower bounds and underestimates.

The donors were around 39 Caucasian individuals from Russia, aged roughly 6 to 100 years, who were systemically healthy. Each donor gave ten milliliters of peripheral blood, collected into EDTA-treated Vacutainer tubes. Ficoll-Paque density-gradient centrifugation was used to isolate PBMCs, with at least 7 million per sample. Total RNA was extracted from PBMCs with Trizol reagent, with at least 5.5 micrograms obtained per sample. For every donor, flow cytometry on a PBMC aliquot measured the percentage of naive CD45RAhigh/CD27high T cells. From its cysteine to its phenylalanine, the CDR3 spans 14 amino acids. Only CDR3 DNA is held: 42 bases, read in frame from base 1. V gives up 4 bases and J gives up 4 bases, and the segment between their germline ends measures 14 bases. Receptor libraries were prepared by 5' RACE. Reads for this sample came from an Illumina HiSeq 2500. A second about 7 to 11 cycle PCR used a sample-barcoded 5' primer and a J-beta primer mix. A template-switch 5' adaptor carrying 12 random nucleotides introduced a unique molecular identifier onto each TCR beta cDNA molecule. Each sample yielded at least 2.5 million CDR3-containing paired-end reads. First-strand cDNA synthesis was performed from all RNA using the Mint cDNA synthesis kit, with priming by a TRBC-specific oligonucleotide. All cDNA was treated with uracil-DNA glycosylase and then went through a first 18-cycle PCR with the universal primers M1SS and BC2_uni_R. The authors' pipeline ran thus. Normalization of each sample was performed by random selection of 1 million high-quality reads, each carrying a distinct molecular identifier. Reads sharing molecular identifiers were discarded rather than binned into consensus sequences. MiTCR, set to a Q25 quality threshold and the strictest error-elimination algorithm, was used for CDR3 identification, clonotype clustering and error correction. A nonparametric unseen species model with Euler transformation was used to estimate lower-bound total TCR beta diversity. The public reads were quality trimmed at Q25 with fastp and then assembled into clones with MiXCR by TCRdb, keeping productive beta chains. Rows matching on CDR3 protein sequence are summarized as one entry with the most common DNA and genes. TCRdb assigned the V and J calls; the authors' analysis was not used. In this sample the table shows 600,000 to 800,000 distinct CDR3 sequences, under 25% of which occur a single time. Roughly 3.7% of the sample comes from the top ten.

The receptor comes from a man between 65 and 85 years old in good health. Sequencing was done on a sample of blood. The V and J genes are TRBV12-3 or TRBV12-4 and TRBJ2-7; the D gene remains uncertain. At the DNA level, the sequence is TGTGCCAGCAGTTCCGGACCGATCACGTACGAGCAGTACTTC. Translated, it gives CASSSGPITYEQYF.